The 17 T cell receptor beta chains in this list originate from one sample, sequenced in a study of cytomegalovirus exposure and HLA in healthy donors. With 60 Vbeta and 13 Jbeta primers, the PCR was carried out. Profiling relied on immunoSEQ multiplex PCR, and the TCRdb table lists in-frame clones only, not all of them. Of approximately 150,000 clones listed, almost 85% were seen once; the top ten hold roughly 9.7%. Sequencing was done on a sample of PBMCs. These receptors came from a woman aged 60-75 years in good health and CMV-seropositive.

The chain couples TRBV11-2 to TRBJ2-2; TRBD2 aligns across 7 bases. CDR1 and CDR2 from the germline V gene are SGHAT and FQNNGV. This CDR3 region has 16 residues. The trim removed 4 bases at V and 2 bases at J, leaving 7 bases unmatched. DNA for the CDR3: TGTGCCAGCAGCTCCTCCCGGGACTACAACACCGGGGAGCTGTTTTTT. Amino acids: CASSSSRDYNTGELFF.

The chain links TRBV19 to TRBJ2-7; 8 nucleotides align to TRBD1. Germline values: CDR1 LNHDA, CDR2 SQIVND (reference sequence). The V segment lost 3 bases and the J segment 3 bases; nucleotides outside the gene matches: 7. The length of the CDR3 is 15 residues. The CDR3 here is CASSIGTGVLYEQYF. The CDR3 nucleotides read TGTGCCAGTAGTATCGGGACAGGAGTCCTCTACGAGCAGTACTTC.

This rearrangement joins TRBV4-2 to TRBJ1-5; a weak D match, TRBD1 (6 bases). The CDR3 loop spans 14 amino acids. From germline, CDR1 is LGHNA and CDR2 YNFKEQ. Trimming removed 1 base at V and 3 bases at J, with 7 bases between. In DNA form, the CDR3 reads TGTGCCAGCAGCCAAGGGACAGCCAATCAGCCCCAGCATTTT. Translating it yields CASSQGTANQPQHF.

The chain employs TRBV19 and TRBJ2-5; D is perhaps TRBD2 (6 bases). Germline values: CDR1 LNHDA, CDR2 SQIVND (reference sequence). The germline V and J ends were trimmed by 4 bases and 11 bases, with 17 bases remaining between them. The CDR3 has 13 residues. The CDR3 spells CASSTGVEYWQYF. CDR3 sequence (DNA): TGTGCCAGTAGTACGGGAGTCGAGTATTGGCAGTACTTC.

This clone was counted a few times. This chain joins TRBV6-4 and TRBJ1-2, with TRBD1 as a possible D gene (5 bases). The CDR3 has 14 residues. CDR1 and CDR2 (germline): MRHNA, SNTAGT. Trimming pared 7 bases from V and 8 bases from J, leaving 20 bases between. The CDR3 DNA follows: TGTGCCAGCAAACCTTCTGGGGCGATAGACGGCTACACCTTC. It codes for CASKPSGAIDGYTF.

The chain combines TRBV4-3 with TRBJ2-1; D remains ambiguous. V lost 0 bases and J 1 base, leaving 10 bases between the germline ends. This CDR3 comprises 16 residues. The V gene's germline CDR1 is LGHNA and CDR2 YSLEER. CDR3 protein: CASSQDPGISYNEQFF. In DNA form, the CDR3 reads TGCGCCAGCAGCCAAGATCCGGGTATATCCTACAATGAGCAGTTCTTC.

The rearrangement joins TRBV7-2 to TRBJ2-6; D possibly corresponds to TRBD2 (6 bases). The CDR3 loop spans 18 amino acids. V lost 3 bases, J lost 0 bases, and 15 bases lay in between. The germline gives CDR1 SGHTA, CDR2 FQGNSA. As DNA, the CDR3 is TGTGCCAGCAGCTTTGTCGGGGGATCCAGCTCTGGGGCCAACGTCCTGACTTTC. Its translation: CASSFVGGSSSGANVLTF. Looking up the rest from reference TRBV7-2 and TRBJ2-6 gives the full variable domain: GAGVSQSPSNKVTEKGKDVELRCDPISGHTALYWYRQSLGQGLEFLIYFQGNSAPDKSGLPSDRFSAERTGGSVSTLTIQRTQQEDSAVYLCASSFVGGSSSGANVLTFGAGSRLTVL.

The chain carries TRBV11-2 and TRBJ1-4; TRBD1 might be the D (6 bases). Trimming took off 5 bases at V and 5 bases at J, with 15 bases between the two ends. The CDR3 totals 15 residues. From germline, CDR1 is SGHAT and CDR2 FQNNGV. The CDR3 DNA sequence: TGTGCCAGCAGCCCACAGGGCTTAGCAAATGAAAAACTGTTTTTT. Amino acids: CASSPQGLANEKLFF.

A remark on this clone: Other nucleotide sequences in the sample specify the same CDR3. The chain couples TRBV5-1 to TRBJ2-2, with a possible D match to TRBD1 (7 bases). Deletions cut 1 base from V and 4 bases from J, with 14 bases between. The germline V gene has CDR1 SGHRS and CDR2 YFSETQ. There are 16 residues in the CDR3. CDR3 nucleotide sequence: TGCGCCAGCAGCTTGCAACCAGGGGGGAGCACCGGGGAGCTGTTTTTT. This translates into CASSLQPGGSTGELFF. The full variable domain, rest sourced from reference TRBV5-1 and TRBJ2-2, is KAGVTQTPRYLIKTRGQQVTLSCSPISGHRSVSWYQQTPGQGLQFLFEYFSETQRNKGNFPGRFSGRQFSNSRSEMNVSTLELGDSALYLCASSLQPGGSTGELFFGEGSRLTVL.

The chain recombines TRBV10-3 with TRBJ2-7, with D tentatively TRBD1 (5 bases). V was cut by 3 bases and J by 3 bases, with 9 bases left in between. Germline loops: CDR1 ENHRY, CDR2 SYGVKD. This CDR3 spans 13 amino acids. CDR3 in amino acids: CAISEGQIYEQYF. The DNA of the CDR3 is TGTGCCATCAGTGAAGGACAAATCTACGAGCAGTACTTC.

The chain carries TRBV19 and TRBJ1-2; no firm D call. Germline V gene lookup returns CDR1 LNHDA and CDR2 SQIVND (reference sequence). There are 13 residues in the CDR3. Trimming shortened V by 6 bases and J by 4 bases, and 12 bases separated the two germline ends. This CDR3 reads CASRETQSYGYTF. For the CDR3, the DNA is TGTGCCAGTAGAGAGACTCAGAGCTATGGCTACACCTTC.

The chain joins TRBV30 to TRBJ2-1, with D tentatively TRBD2 (6 bases). The ends were cut back, 7 bases at V and 3 bases at J, with 13 bases in the middle. The CDR3 has 13 residues. Germline V gene data show CDR1 as GTSNPN and CDR2 as SVGIG (reference sequence). The CDR3 bases are TGTGCCTCCGTTATGACTAGCTACAATGAGCAGTTCTTC. Amino acids: CASVMTSYNEQFF. The variable domain in full, completed from reference TRBV30 and TRBJ2-1, reads SQTIHQWPATLVQPVGSPLSLECTVEGTSNPNLYWYRQAAGRGLQLLFYSVGIGQISSEVPQNLSASRPQDRQFILSSKKLLLSDSGFYLCASVMTSYNEQFFGPGTRLTVL.

The chain links TRBV7-2 to TRBJ1-2; possibly TRBD1 for D (6 bases). Germline V gene sequence: CDR1 SGHTA, CDR2 FQGNSA. Trimming stripped 7 bases from V and 0 bases from J, with 12 bases between. CDR3 length equals 14 residues. The CDR3: CASTPTGSNYGYTF. The CDR3 DNA sequence: TGTGCCAGCACCCCTACAGGGTCTAACTATGGCTACACCTTC.

CDR3 residues: CASSLPKGGHTEAFF. CDR3 in DNA: TGTGCCAGTAGTCTCCCCAAGGGGGGGCACACTGAAGCTTTCTTT. The rearrangement joins TRBV19 to TRBJ1-1; maybe TRBD1 (6 bases). The CDR3 has 15 residues. Germline V CDR1 and CDR2: LNHDA, SQIVND (reference sequence). V dropped 5 bases and J dropped 3 bases, with 16 bases sitting between them. Supplemented by reference TRBV19 and TRBJ1-1, the full variable domain reads DGGITQSPKYLFRKEGQNVTLSCEQNLNHDAMYWYRQDPGQGLRLIYYSQIVNDFQKGDIAEGYSVSREKKESFPLTVTSAQKNPTAFYLCASSLPKGGHTEAFFGQGTRLTVV.

This clone appeared once. This chain connects TRBV11-3 to TRBJ2-4, with D maybe TRBD1 (6 bases). The CDR3 extends over 16 amino acids. Trimming shortened V by 5 bases and J by 0 bases, and 14 bases separated the two germline ends. In germline, CDR1 is SGHNT, CDR2 YENEEA. CDR3 region: CASSLRTALAKNIQYF. In DNA, the CDR3 is TGTGCCAGCAGCCTCCGGACAGCTCTAGCCAAAAACATTCAGTACTTC.

The rearrangement links TRBV30 to TRBJ1-6, with no clear D. Trimming pared 3 bases from V and 7 bases from J, leaving 7 bases between. Germline V lookup: CDR1 GTSNPN, CDR2 SVGIG (reference sequence). The CDR3 contains 12 residues. The CDR3 nucleotides read TGTGCCTGGAGACGAGGAAATTCACCCCTCCACTTT. The encoded protein is CAWRRGNSPLHF.

This chain connects TRBV18 to TRBJ2-7; 12 bases are a match to TRBD1. V trimming: 4 bases; J trimming: 4 bases; junction bases outside the gene matches: 17. CDR1 is KGHSH and CDR2 is LQKENI in the germline V gene. The CDR3 is 19 residues long. This chain's CDR3 is CASSLAPTSGQGATYEQYF. The CDR3, as DNA: TGTGCCAGCTCACTAGCCCCGACCTCGGGACAGGGGGCAACGTACGAGCAGTACTTC.